The 30 T cell receptor beta chains given below trace back to one sample, sequenced in a study of blood T cell repertoires in COVID-19. Only in-frame clones appear in the TCRdb table, and some are missing; sequencing was by immunoSEQ multiplex PCR. The repertoire includes about 160,000 clones, approximately 84% of them detected once, and about 20% sits in the top ten. The sample taken for sequencing was peripheral blood. The receptor set was obtained from a woman older than 75 with acute or convalescent COVID-19.

This clone was found once. The CDR3 sequence: CASSLPGQGARNYGYTF. CDR3 DNA sequence: TGTGCCAGCAGCCTACCGGGACAGGGGGCAAGAAACTATGGCTACACCTTC. The chain recombines TRBV5-5 with TRBJ1-2; 12 bases agree with TRBD1. The germline CDR1 and CDR2 sequences are SGHKS and YYEKEE (reference sequence). There are 17 residues in the CDR3. Trimming removed 4 bases from V and 2 bases from J; junction bases left unmatched: 9.

This sequence joins TRBV12-5 and TRBJ2-2; D unclear. Deletions cut 4 bases from V and 1 base from J, with 4 bases between. Germline lookup yields CDR1 LGHNT and CDR2 FRNRAP. The CDR3 contains 13 residues. CDR3 sequence reads: CASGSENTGELFF. The DNA for the CDR3 is TGTGCTAGTGGTTCAGAGAACACCGGGGAGCTGTTTTTT. Filled out from reference TRBV12-5 and TRBJ2-2, the complete variable domain reads DARVTQTPRHKVTEMGQEVTMRCQPILGHNTVFWYRQTMMQGLELLAYFRNRAPLDDSGMPKDRFSAEMPDATLATLKIQPSEPRDSAVYFCASGSENTGELFFGEGSRLTVL.

This clone was found once. J is TRBJ1-2 and V is TRBV5-6; D ambiguous. V was pared by 4 bases and J by 5 bases, with 12 bases between. Germline assignment: CDR1 SGHDT and CDR2 YYEEEE. CDR3 length: 13 amino acids. This chain's CDR3 is CASSLTAGYGYTF. CDR3 in DNA: TGTGCCAGCAGCCTAACAGCTGGGTATGGCTACACCTTC.

DNA for the CDR3: TGTGCCAGCAGCTTAACAGGGGACTCCTACAATGAGCAGTTCTTC. Protein product: CASSLTGDSYNEQFF. The V gene is TRBV6-5, the J gene TRBJ2-1; 7 nucleotides match TRBD1. The CDR3 length is 15 residues. V lost 6 bases and J lost 0; bases outside the gene matches: 5. Germline loops: CDR1 MNHEY, CDR2 SVGAGI.

The chain employs TRBV7-2 and TRBJ1-2; possible D gene TRBD1, 5 bases. The CDR3 has 12 amino acids. Germline-derived CDR1 and CDR2 are SGHTA and FQGNSA. V lost 5 bases, J lost 3 bases, and 7 bases lay in between. The CDR3 loop is CASSPRDYGYTF. CDR3 bases: TGTGCCAGCAGCCCCAGGGACTATGGCTACACCTTC.

CDR3 DNA sequence: TGTGCCAGCAGCAGCCCGGACAGGGCTAACTATGGCTACACCTTC. Translating it yields CASSSPDRANYGYTF. The chain recombines TRBV7-2 with TRBJ1-2; TRBD1 aligns across 8 bases. Germline values: CDR1 SGHTA, CDR2 FQGNSA. This CDR3 is 15 amino acids long. The trim removed 5 bases at V and 0 bases at J, leaving 5 bases unmatched.

V usage is TRBV5-1 and J usage is TRBJ2-1, with D maybe TRBD1 (5 bases). The V gene's germline CDR1 is SGHRS and CDR2 YFSETQ. The V end lost 0 bases, the J end lost 4 bases, and 8 bases lay between the germline ends. This CDR3 has 14 residues. The CDR3 DNA sequence: TGCGCCAGCAGCTTGGGGCAGGGATACAATGAGCAGTTCTTC. Its translation is CASSLGQGYNEQFF.

The genes are TRBV11-2 and TRBJ2-3; TRBD2 agrees at 8 bases. The CDR3 spans 15 residues. The germline CDR1 and CDR2 sequences are SGHAT and FQNNGV. Trimming at V came to 4 bases and at J to 3 bases, leaving 6 bases not matched to a gene. The DNA of the CDR3 is TGTGCCAGCAGCTGGACTAGCCCGGGGACAGATACGCAGTATTTT. It is translated as CASSWTSPGTDTQYF. Looking up the rest from reference TRBV11-2 and TRBJ2-3 gives the full variable domain: EAGVAQSPRYKIIEKRQSVAFWCNPISGHATLYWYQQILGQGPKLLIQFQNNGVVDDSQLPKDRFSAERLKGVDSTLKIQPAKLEDSAVYLCASSWTSPGTDTQYFGPGTRLTVL.

This rearrangement joins TRBV5-1 to TRBJ2-3, with 10 nucleotides matching TRBD2. Trimming at V came to 5 bases and at J to 5 bases, leaving 8 bases not matched to a gene. The CDR3 has 15 residues. CDR1 and CDR2 from the germline V gene are SGHRS and YFSETQ. CDR3 loop: CASRRSGRAEDTQYF. The CDR3 DNA follows: TGCGCCAGCAGGAGGAGCGGGAGGGCAGAAGATACGCAGTATTTT.

The chain has TRBV5-1 and TRBJ1-2; possibly TRBD1 for D (6 bases). V was cut by 4 bases and J by 6 bases, with 16 bases left in between. CDR1 is SGHRS, CDR2 YFSETQ, per germline. This CDR3 is 14 amino acids long. CDR3 region: CASSPLSTGHGYTF. The CDR3 DNA reads as TGCGCCAGCAGCCCCTTATCTACAGGGCATGGCTACACCTTC.

This clone came up once. The J gene is TRBJ2-4, the V gene TRBV7-2, with D tentatively TRBD2 (6 bases). Trimming cost V 9 bases and J 7 bases, with 16 bases left between them. Germline CDR1 reads SGHTA; CDR2 reads FQGNSA. This CDR3 comprises 13 residues. In DNA, the CDR3 is TGTGCCAGTGGGGGGAGCCCAGGGAACATTCAGTACTTC. It translates to CASGGSPGNIQYF.

V gene TRBV5-1 combines with J gene TRBJ1-3, with a tentative D call TRBD1 (6 bases). Germline CDR1 is SGHRS and CDR2 is YFSETQ. The CDR3 is 16 amino acids. Trimming removed 4 bases at V and 3 bases at J, with 17 bases between. CDR3 residues: CASSTVGTGSGNTIYF. CDR3 sequence (DNA): TGCGCCAGCAGCACGGTTGGAACAGGGAGTGGAAACACCATATATTTT.

This clone has more than one count but fewer than ten. The chain combines TRBV5-8 with TRBJ1-3; D is ambiguous. Trimming pared 0 bases from V and 4 bases from J, leaving 11 bases between. There are 15 residues in the CDR3. Germline V gene sequence: CDR1 SGHTS, CDR2 YDEGEE. The CDR3 nucleotides are TGTGCCAGCAGCTTGGTCGGGGTCTACGGAAACACCATATATTTT. Translated: CASSLVGVYGNTIYF.

The chain links TRBV2 to TRBJ2-3, with 11 bases lining up with TRBD2. This CDR3 has 19 amino acids. Germline CDR1 and CDR2: SNHLY and FYNNEI. V shed 2 bases and J 4 bases; nucleotides not matched to a gene: 14. CDR3 sequence (DNA): TGTGCCAGCAGTGAAAGGGGACTAGCGGAACCGGTAGACCCAGATACGCAGTATTTT. Translation gives CASSERGLAEPVDPDTQYF.

There are a few counts of this clone. The CDR3 here is CASSITSGSNLQETQYF. The CDR3, as DNA: TGTGCCAGCAGCATTACTAGCGGGAGCAACCTTCAAGAGACCCAGTACTTC. The chain employs TRBV5-5 and TRBJ2-5; 11 nucleotides agree with TRBD2. The trim removed 4 bases at V and 2 bases at J, leaving 10 bases unmatched. Germline loops: CDR1 SGHKS, CDR2 YYEKEE (reference sequence). This CDR3 has 17 residues.

The chain combines TRBV3-1 (or the pseudogene TRBV3-2) with TRBJ1-4, with 7 bases fitting TRBD1. Unmatched junction bases numbered 10, after V lost 4 bases and J lost 5 bases. This CDR3 is built from 16 residues. In germline, CDR1 is LGHDT, CDR2 YNNKEL (reference sequence). The DNA for the CDR3 is TGTGCCAGCAGCCCCCCCGACAGGGCCTCAAATGAAAAACTGTTTTTT. Translated, it gives CASSPPDRASNEKLFF.

The J gene is TRBJ1-2, the V gene TRBV19; TRBD1 aligns across 8 bases. The CDR3 runs to 13 residues. From germline, CDR1 is LNHDA and CDR2 SQIVND (reference sequence). V lost 8 bases, J lost 4 bases, and 6 bases stayed unmatched. The DNA of the CDR3 is TGTGCCAGTGCCGGGACAGGTAGCTATGGCTACACCTTC. Amino acid sequence: CASAGTGSYGYTF. The complete variable domain, with remaining parts taken from reference TRBV19 and TRBJ1-2, reads DGGITQSPKYLFRKEGQNVTLSCEQNLNHDAMYWYRQDPGQGLRLIYYSQIVNDFQKGDIAEGYSVSREKKESFPLTVTSAQKNPTAFYLCASAGTGSYGYTFGSGTRLTVV.

The CDR3 DNA reads as TGTGCCATCAGTGAGCTTGGGACAGCAAATCAGCCCCAGCATTTT. This translates into CAISELGTANQPQHF. V is TRBV10-3 and J is TRBJ1-5, with TRBD1 matching over 7 bases. CDR3 length equals 15 residues. CDR1 ENHRY and CDR2 SYGVKD come from the germline V gene. The trim removed 2 bases at V and 4 bases at J, leaving 5 bases unmatched.

The chain joins TRBV3-1 (or the pseudogene TRBV3-2) to TRBJ2-3; TRBD2 matches 12 bases. The V gene end was trimmed by 5 bases and the J gene end by 2 bases; junction bases not matched to a gene: 5. This CDR3 contains 16 residues. Germline CDR1 LGHDT, CDR2 YNNKEL (reference sequence). In DNA, the CDR3 is TGTGCCAGCAGCTCCGGACTAGCGGGAAACACAGATACGCAGTATTTT. This sequence encodes CASSSGLAGNTDTQYF.

This chain joins TRBV12-3 or TRBV12-4 and TRBJ1-2, with D hard to call. Trimming cost V 2 bases and J 8 bases, with 12 bases left between them. The CDR3 extends over 13 amino acids. CDR3 nucleotides: TGTGCCAGCAGTTTAATGGGCGCGGGAGGCTACACCTTC. This gives the protein CASSLMGAGGYTF.

The chain couples TRBV27 to TRBJ1-1; the match to TRBD1 covers 7 bases. Trimming cost V 0 bases and J 4 bases; bases outside gene matches: 2. The CDR3 contains 14 residues. The germline CDR1 and CDR2 sequences are MNHEY and SMNVEV (reference sequence). CDR3 in DNA: TGTGCCAGCAGTTTATCAACAGGGGTCACTGAAGCTTTCTTT. It specifies CASSLSTGVTEAFF.

This chain connects TRBV27 to TRBJ2-7; 7 positions agree with TRBD1. The CDR3 totals 15 residues. CDR1 is MNHEY, CDR2 SMNVEV, per germline (reference sequence). V dropped 6 bases and J dropped 3; count of bases not matched to a gene: 11. In DNA form, the CDR3 reads TGTGCCAGCAGGCCAGGGACAGCCGATCACTACGAGCAGTACTTC. This sequence encodes CASRPGTADHYEQYF.

This clone turned up a few times. The V call is TRBV5-6, the J call TRBJ1-3, with D unclear. V was trimmed by 0 bases and J by 4 bases, leaving 11 bases between them. The CDR3 covers 15 residues. CDR1 and CDR2 from the germline V gene are SGHDT and YYEEEE. In DNA form, the CDR3 reads TGTGCCAGCAGCTTGGACCCTTCGGGGGGAAACACCATATATTTT. This encodes CASSLDPSGGNTIYF.

The chain joins TRBV6-4 to TRBJ2-2, with 8 bases fitting TRBD1. The germline V gene encodes CDR1 MRHNA and CDR2 SNTAGT. J was trimmed by 9 bases and V by 2 bases; bases with no gene match: 8. CDR3 length equals 15 residues. CDR3 DNA sequence: TGTGCCAGCAGTGACCCTCGGACAGGGCGCAGGGAGCTGTTTTTT. It encodes CASSDPRTGRRELFF.

The rearrangement joins TRBV2 to TRBJ1-1; D is possibly TRBD1 (5 bases). This CDR3 is 14 amino acids long. The germline CDR1 and CDR2 sequences are SNHLY and FYNNEI. V was cut by 4 bases and J by 1 base, with 10 bases left in between. For the CDR3, the DNA is TGTGCCAGCAGTGCCGGGAGGGGGAACACTGAAGCTTTCTTT. It is translated as CASSAGRGNTEAFF. The variable domain in full, completed from reference TRBV2 and TRBJ1-1, reads EPEVTQTPSHQVTQMGQEVILRCVPISNHLYFYWYRQILGQKVEFLVSFYNNEISEKSEIFDDQFSVERPDGSNFTLKIRSTKLEDSAMYFCASSAGRGNTEAFFGQGTRLTVV.

This clone was counted a single time. This chain joins TRBV10-1 and TRBJ2-7; 16 positions match TRBD2. Germline V gene data show CDR1 as WNHNN and CDR2 as SYGVQD (reference sequence). The V segment lost 4 bases and the J segment 4 bases; nucleotides outside the gene matches: 7. The CDR3 loop spans 17 amino acids. The CDR3 DNA follows: TGCGCCAGCAGTGGGGGACTAGCGGGAGGGCCTGGGTACGAGCAGTACTTC. Encoded protein: CASSGGLAGGPGYEQYF.

The V call is TRBV6-2 or TRBV6-3, the J call TRBJ1-6; a possible D gene is TRBD1 (6 bases). V lost 0 bases and J 9 bases, leaving 12 bases between the germline ends. CDR3 length equals 15 residues. Germline V gives CDR1 MNHEY, CDR2 SVGEGT. The CDR3: CASSYSIQGTSPLHF. The CDR3 nucleotides are TGTGCCAGCAGTTACTCGATACAGGGAACTTCACCCCTCCACTTT.

The chain joins TRBV5-1 to TRBJ1-5; TRBD1 might be the D (6 bases). Trimming took off 0 bases at V and 6 bases at J, with 13 bases between the two ends. Germline V gene lookup returns CDR1 SGHRS and CDR2 YFSETQ. The CDR3 length is 15 residues. The DNA of the CDR3 is TGCGCCAGCAGCTTGGCCGCAGGGGAGGGTCAGCCCCAGCATTTT. It codes for CASSLAAGEGQPQHF.

V is TRBV28 and J is TRBJ2-2, with TRBD2 matching 11 bases. V lost 4 bases to trimming and J lost 7 bases; unmatched junction nucleotides: 5. Germline V gives CDR1 MDHEN, CDR2 SYDVKM. The CDR3 is 15 amino acids. As DNA, the CDR3 is TGTGCCAGCAGTTCCTCTAGCGGGGGGCTCGGGGAGCTGTTTTTT. This encodes CASSSSSGGLGELFF.

The chain couples TRBV25-1 to TRBJ2-5; no clear D gene. The CDR3 loop spans 11 amino acids. Germline values: CDR1 MGHDK, CDR2 SYGVNS. Trimming pared 11 bases from V and 4 bases from J, leaving 11 bases between. CDR3 DNA sequence: TGTGCCCTAGAATCTGGAGAGACCCAGTACTTC. Protein product: CALESGETQYF.